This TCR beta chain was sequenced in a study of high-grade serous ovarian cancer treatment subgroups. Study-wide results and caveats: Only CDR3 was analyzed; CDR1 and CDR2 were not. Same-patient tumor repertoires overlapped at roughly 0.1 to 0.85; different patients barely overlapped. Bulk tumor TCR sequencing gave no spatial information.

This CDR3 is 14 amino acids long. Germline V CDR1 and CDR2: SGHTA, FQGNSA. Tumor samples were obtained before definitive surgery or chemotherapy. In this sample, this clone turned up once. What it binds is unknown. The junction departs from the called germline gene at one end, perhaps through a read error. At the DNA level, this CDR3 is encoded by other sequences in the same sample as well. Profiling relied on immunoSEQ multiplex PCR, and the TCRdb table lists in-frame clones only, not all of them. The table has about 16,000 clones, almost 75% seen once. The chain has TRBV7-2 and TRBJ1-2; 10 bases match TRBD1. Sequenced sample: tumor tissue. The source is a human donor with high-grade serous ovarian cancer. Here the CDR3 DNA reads TGCGCCAGCAGCCGACAGGGGGCGCGTTCTGGCTACACCTTC. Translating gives CASSRQGARSGYTF.